The 23 T cell receptor beta chains reported below all come from one sample, sequenced in a study of cytomegalovirus exposure and HLA in healthy donors. Primers for the PCR totalled 60 Vbeta and 13 Jbeta. Assay: immunoSEQ multiplex PCR; the TCRdb copy retains only in-frame clones and omits some. The sample lists 100,000 or so clones, 75% seen once, with roughly an eighth in the top ten. Sample: PBMCs. Every receptor here comes from a male donor in good health and CMV-seropositive.

The chain joins TRBV5-1 to TRBJ2-1; 12 bases map to TRBD1. The germline gives CDR1 SGHRS, CDR2 YFSETQ. This CDR3 spans 17 amino acids. Trimming at V came to 2 bases and at J to 8 bases, leaving 11 bases not matched to a gene. CDR3 coding DNA: TGCGCCAGCAGCTTCACCCTACCGGGACAGGGGGCCGATGAGCAGTTCTTC. Translation gives CASSFTLPGQGADEQFF.

This chain joins TRBV7-9 and TRBJ2-2, with 11 bases matching TRBD2. Germline V gives CDR1 SEHNR, CDR2 FQNEAQ (reference sequence). The trim removed 1 base at V and 4 bases at J, leaving 2 bases unmatched. The CDR3 length is 16 residues. The CDR3 nucleotides are TGTGCCAGCAGCTTAGTAACTAGCGGGAGCACCGGGGAGCTGTTTTTT. Its translation: CASSLVTSGSTGELFF.

V usage is TRBV9 and J usage is TRBJ2-1; 7 nucleotides agree with TRBD2. CDR1 SGDLS and CDR2 YYNGEE come from the germline V gene. This CDR3 region has 15 residues. J was trimmed by 7 bases and V by 0 bases; bases with no gene match: 7. CDR3: CASSVDSGVFNEQFF. The CDR3 bases are TGTGCCAGCAGCGTAGACAGCGGGGTTTTTAATGAGCAGTTCTTC.

In DNA, the CDR3 is TGCAGCGGAGACCGGGGAACTGAAGCTTTCTTT. The encoded protein is CSGDRGTEAFF. The chain joins TRBV29-1 to TRBJ1-1; no definite D call. CDR3 size: 11 residues. Trimming took off 7 bases at V and 5 bases at J, with 11 bases between the two ends. The germline V gene encodes CDR1 SQVTM and CDR2 ANQGSEA.

The chain uses TRBV7-2 and TRBJ1-1; the D gene is possibly TRBD1 (6 bases). Per the germline V gene, CDR1 is SGHTA and CDR2 is FQGNSA. The ends were cut back, 6 bases at V and 2 bases at J, with 19 bases in the middle. The CDR3 spans 16 residues. The DNA of the CDR3 is TGTGCCAGCAGTTACAATTCCGGGACAACTAACACTGAAGCTTTCTTT. It encodes CASSYNSGTTNTEAFF.

Only one count was recorded for this clone. The V gene is TRBV6-5, the J gene TRBJ2-7; D remains unclear. This CDR3 is 15 amino acids long. The germline V and J ends were trimmed by 5 bases and 6 bases, with 20 bases remaining between them. The germline gives CDR1 MNHEY, CDR2 SVGAGI. The DNA of the CDR3 is TGTGCCAGCAGTGGCTCGACAAGTTGGCCCCGCGAGCAGTACTTC. Translated: CASSGSTSWPREQYF.

V usage is TRBV5-6 and J usage is TRBJ1-1, with 7 bases fitting TRBD1. V dropped 7 bases and J dropped 0; count of bases not matched to a gene: 15. The CDR3 is 17 amino acids. The germline gives CDR1 SGHDT, CDR2 YYEEEE. The CDR3 here is CASAFTMKGAMNTEAFF. The DNA for the CDR3 is TGTGCCAGCGCATTTACCATGAAGGGGGCCATGAACACTGAAGCTTTCTTT.

V and J are TRBV5-6 and TRBJ1-2; 7 positions match TRBD1. This CDR3 is 15 amino acids long. The V gene's germline CDR1 is SGHDT and CDR2 YYEEEE. Trimming removed 4 bases from V and 4 bases from J; junction bases left unmatched: 10. The DNA for the CDR3 is TGTGCCAGCAGCACACAAACAGGGGCCACCTATGGCTACACCTTC. It translates to CASSTQTGATYGYTF.

Only a few counts were recorded for this clone. The chain links TRBV11-3 to TRBJ2-3; TRBD2 aligns across 10 bases. The germline V gene encodes CDR1 SGHNT and CDR2 YENEEA. The CDR3 loop spans 14 amino acids. J gave up 5 bases and V 4 bases, and 3 bases lay outside the gene matches. DNA of the CDR3: TGTGCCAGCAGCTCTAGCGGGGGAGGAGATACGCAGTATTTT. It translates to CASSSSGGGDTQYF.

This clone has only one observation. V usage is TRBV15 and J usage is TRBJ2-5; D is possibly TRBD2 (5 bases). Deletions cut 0 bases from V and 5 bases from J, with 13 bases between. Germline-derived CDR1 and CDR2 are LNHNV and YYDKDF (reference sequence). The CDR3 extends over 15 amino acids. CDR3 sequence reads: CATSREGEFWETQYF. The CDR3 DNA reads as TGTGCCACCAGCAGAGAGGGAGAATTTTGGGAGACCCAGTACTTC. The variable domain in full, with the rest retrieved from reference TRBV15 and TRBJ2-5, is DAMVIQNPRYQVTQFGKPVTLSCSQTLNHNVMYWYQQKSSQAPKLLFHYYDKDFNNEADTPDNFQSRRPNTSFCFLDIRSPGLGDTAMYLCATSREGEFWETQYFGPGTRLLVL.

A single count supports this clone. This chain uses TRBV5-4 with TRBJ2-2, with 9 nucleotides matching TRBD1. The V gene's germline CDR1 is SGHNT and CDR2 YYREEE (reference sequence). J was trimmed by 3 bases and V by 3 bases; bases with no gene match: 3. CDR3 length: 15 amino acids. CDR3 in amino acids: CASSWTGAYTGELFF. The CDR3 nucleotides read TGTGCCAGCAGCTGGACAGGGGCCTACACCGGGGAGCTGTTTTTT.

The chain employs TRBV19 and TRBJ1-4, with TRBD1 identical over 8 bases. This CDR3 region has 15 residues. J gave up 6 bases and V 9 bases, and 12 bases lay outside the gene matches. Looked up from germline, CDR1 is LNHDA and CDR2 is SQIVND (reference sequence). DNA for the CDR3: TGTGCCAGCAAAGTACGGACAGGGCTGTATGAAAAACTGTTTTTT. Amino acid sequence: CASKVRTGLYEKLFF.

The chain combines TRBV5-1 with TRBJ1-2; 7 positions agree with TRBD1. The CDR3 covers 15 residues. Germline lookup yields CDR1 SGHRS and CDR2 YFSETQ. Germline trimming cut 5 bases from V and 6 bases from J; bases unmatched to any gene: 13. The CDR3 loop reads CASRWDSGPGDGYTF. The CDR3 DNA reads TGCGCCAGCAGATGGGACAGTGGACCCGGGGATGGCTACACCTTC.

V gene TRBV9 combines with J gene TRBJ2-1, with 8 positions matching TRBD2. After removal of 3 bases from V and 5 bases from J, the junction contained 7 bases not matched to a gene. The CDR3 loop spans 15 amino acids. Germline CDR1 reads SGDLS; CDR2 reads YYNGEE. The CDR3 loop reads CASSGERGPNNEQFF. The CDR3 bases are TGTGCCAGCAGCGGTGAGCGGGGGCCGAACAATGAGCAGTTCTTC. Full variable domain (remainder filled in from reference TRBV9 and TRBJ2-1): DSGVTQTPKHLITATGQRVTLRCSPRSGDLSVYWYQQSLDQGLQFLIQYYNGEERAKGNILERFSAQQFPDLHSELNLSSLELGDSALYFCASSGERGPNNEQFFGPGTRLTVL.

This clone was seen only once. V and J are TRBV10-3 and TRBJ1-4; D may be TRBD1 (5 bases). V was shortened by 0 bases and J by 7 bases, with 12 bases between the two germline ends. CDR3 length: 15 amino acids. The germline CDR1 and CDR2 sequences are ENHRY and SYGVKD. The CDR3 DNA reads TGTGCCATCAGTGAGTCAAGTTTCGGGGGTGAAAAACTGTTTTTT. Its protein is CAISESSFGGEKLFF.

This clone was seen more than once but under ten times. The chain is built from TRBV2 and TRBJ1-5, with TRBD1 matching over 7 bases. Germline-derived CDR1 and CDR2 are SNHLY and FYNNEI. The J segment lost 0 bases and the V segment lost 0 bases, leaving 8 bases of the junction unmatched. This CDR3 is 18 amino acids long. The CDR3 region is CASSEAWAGGNSNQPQHF. The CDR3 nucleotides read TGTGCCAGCAGTGAAGCTTGGGCAGGGGGGAATAGCAATCAGCCCCAGCATTTT.

CDR3 loop: CASSLGLAGGLGTDTQYF. The CDR3 bases are TGTGCCAGCAGCTTAGGCCTAGCGGGGGGGCTGGGCACAGATACGCAGTATTTT. This rearrangement joins TRBV11-2 to TRBJ2-3, with 12 positions matching TRBD2. CDR3 length: 18 residues. Germline lookup yields CDR1 SGHAT and CDR2 FQNNGV. J was trimmed by 1 base and V by 1 base; bases with no gene match: 6.

This chain connects TRBV7-2 to TRBJ1-4; D not certain. V was trimmed by 1 base and J by 0 bases, leaving 6 bases between them. Germline V gene sequence: CDR1 SGHTA, CDR2 FQGNSA. The length of the CDR3 is 15 residues. CDR3 DNA sequence: TGTGCCAGCAGCTTAGAAGGAGCAACTAATGAAAAACTGTTTTTT. As protein: CASSLEGATNEKLFF.

The chain joins TRBV5-1 to TRBJ1-5; D not resolved. Germline CDR1 reads SGHRS; CDR2 reads YFSETQ. V was pared by 4 bases and J by 5 bases, with 10 bases between. CDR3 size: 13 residues. The CDR3 nucleotides read TGCGCCAGCAGCCAGGCATCCGATCAGCCCCAGCATTTT. It encodes CASSQASDQPQHF. Filled out from reference TRBV5-1 and TRBJ1-5, the complete variable domain reads KAGVTQTPRYLIKTRGQQVTLSCSPISGHRSVSWYQQTPGQGLQFLFEYFSETQRNKGNFPGRFSGRQFSNSRSEMNVSTLELGDSALYLCASSQASDQPQHFGDGTRLSIL.

This chain links TRBV19 with TRBJ2-7; perhaps TRBD1 as D (5 bases). In germline, CDR1 is LNHDA, CDR2 SQIVND (reference sequence). The V end lost 4 bases, the J end lost 2 bases, and 9 bases lay between the germline ends. CDR3 size: 13 residues. In nucleotides, the CDR3 is TGTGCCAGTAGTACCGGACAACCCTACGAGCAGTACTTC. Its protein is CASSTGQPYEQYF.

This rearrangement joins TRBV5-6 to TRBJ2-7; D may be TRBD1 (5 bases). V shed 4 bases and J shed 0 bases, with 8 bases lying between them. CDR3 length: 13 residues. Germline V gene lookup returns CDR1 SGHDT and CDR2 YYEEEE. CDR3 residues: CASSATDSYEQYF. For the CDR3, the DNA is TGTGCCAGCAGCGCGACAGACTCCTACGAGCAGTACTTC.

The CDR3 DNA reads TGTGCCAGCAGCACCTGGACAGACCAAGAGACCCAGTACTTC. This translates into CASSTWTDQETQYF. This sequence joins TRBV11-2 and TRBJ2-5, with TRBD1 as a possible D gene (6 bases). V lost 5 bases and J 0 bases, leaving 10 bases between the germline ends. This CDR3 contains 14 residues. CDR1 and CDR2 from the germline V gene are SGHAT and FQNNGV.

The chain couples TRBV6-6 to TRBJ1-4; tentative D call: TRBD1 (5 bases). This CDR3 spans 15 amino acids. Per germline, CDR1 MNHNY and CDR2 SVGAGI (reference sequence). V dropped 6 bases and J dropped 2 bases, with 13 bases sitting between them. In DNA form, the CDR3 reads TGTGCCAGCAGCCCCCCGGGGGGGACTAATGAAAAACTGTTTTTT. Its protein product is CASSPPGGTNEKLFF.